The 20 T cell receptor beta chains below were found in one sample sequenced in a study of control samples from healthy donors and cancer patients. This table comes from immunoSEQ multiplex PCR, and its TCRdb copy is limited to in-frame clones, with some not included. The top ten hold 6.5% of the sample, which has 110,000 or so clones, roughly 79% seen once. Sequenced sample: blood. The receptors shown here come from a man aged 18 to 29 in good health.

V is TRBV7-9 and J is TRBJ2-7; 10 nucleotides line up with TRBD1. V gave up 5 bases and J gave up 5 bases; unmatched junction bases: 9. CDR3 length: 15 residues. Germline loops: CDR1 SEHNR, CDR2 FQNEAQ (reference sequence). The CDR3 is CASSRPGTGDHEQYF. The CDR3 DNA follows: TGTGCCAGCAGCCGGCCCGGGACAGGGGACCACGAGCAGTACTTC.

J is TRBJ1-3 and V is TRBV4-2, with D perhaps matching TRBD1 (6 bases). Germline V gives CDR1 LGHNA, CDR2 YNFKEQ. Trimming pared 3 bases from V and 0 bases from J, leaving 9 bases between. This CDR3 comprises 15 residues. CDR3 sequence reads: CASSQTGFSGNTIYF. Written as DNA, the CDR3 is TGTGCCAGCAGCCAGACAGGATTCTCTGGAAACACCATATATTTT.

The chain is built from TRBV21-1 and TRBJ2-7; the listed D gene, TRBD1, was not tested against the DNA. TRBV21-1 is deemed a pseudogene. This CDR3 spans 18 amino acids. This CDR3 is CASSGTGAISHFFDEQYV. CDR3 in DNA: TGTGCCAGCAGTGGGACAGGGGCGATCTCCCACTTCTTCGACGAGCAGTACGTC.

The V call is TRBV27, the J call TRBJ1-1, with D perhaps matching TRBD1 (6 bases). V was clipped by 5 bases and J by 3 bases, with 10 bases between them. CDR1 MNHEY and CDR2 SMNVEV come from the germline V gene (reference sequence). This CDR3 spans 13 amino acids. CDR3 sequence: CASSPHRDTEAFF. DNA for the CDR3: TGTGCCAGCAGTCCCCACAGGGACACTGAAGCTTTCTTT.

This sequence joins TRBV11-3 and TRBJ2-1; the D gene could be TRBD1 or TRBD2 (5 bases each). The CDR3 length is 16 residues. Germline CDR1 and CDR2: SGHNT and YENEEA. V was clipped by 1 base and J by 5 bases, with 15 bases between them. The DNA of the CDR3 is TGTGCCAGCAGCTTAGTAGGTTTGGGGGTCCACAATGAGCAGTTCTTC. Its protein is CASSLVGLGVHNEQFF. The full variable domain, rest sourced from reference TRBV11-3 and TRBJ2-1, is EAGVVQSPRYKIIEKKQPVAFWCNPISGHNTLYWYLQNLGQGPELLIRYENEEAVDDSQLPKDRFSAERLKGVDSTLKIQPAELGDSAVYLCASSLVGLGVHNEQFFGPGTRLTVL.

The CDR3: CAWSGTGWSSYGYTF. The CDR3 DNA reads TGTGCCTGGAGTGGGACGGGTTGGTCTAGCTATGGCTACACCTTC. The rearrangement uses TRBV30 and TRBJ1-2; D call uncertain. Trimming took off 1 base at V and 4 bases at J, with 16 bases between the two ends. CDR1 is GTSNPN and CDR2 is SVGIG in the germline V gene (reference sequence). The CDR3 runs 15 residues.

With regard to this clone: The sample has other DNA sequences that encode this CDR3 too. The chain has TRBV7-9 and TRBJ2-3, with 12 positions matching TRBD2. The germline CDR1 and CDR2 sequences are SEHNR and FQNEAQ (reference sequence). This CDR3 has 15 residues. V was pared by 5 bases and J by 3 bases, with 3 bases of the junction left unmatched. Written as DNA, the CDR3 is TGTGCCAGCAGCCCTAGCGGGGGGGCGACAGATACGCAGTATTTT. It specifies CASSPSGGATDTQYF.

V and J are TRBV7-9 and TRBJ1-1; weak D call: TRBD1 (5 bases). Germline CDR1 is SEHNR and CDR2 is FQNEAQ (reference sequence). The CDR3 runs 13 residues. Trimming shortened V by 5 bases and J by 9 bases, and 16 bases separated the two germline ends. The CDR3: CASSHGTGGKAFF. CDR3 in DNA: TGTGCCAGCAGCCATGGTACCGGGGGTAAAGCTTTCTTT.

This clone was detected once. The gene calls are TRBV2 and TRBJ2-2; D is ambiguous. The V end lost 3 bases, the J end lost 5 bases, and 7 bases lay between the germline ends. The CDR3 runs 13 residues. The germline gives CDR1 SNHLY, CDR2 FYNNEI. The CDR3, as DNA: TGTGCCAGCAGTGAGTTGCCTACCGGGGAGCTGTTTTTT. The encoded protein is CASSELPTGELFF.

V gene TRBV19 combines with J gene TRBJ2-3, with D possibly matching TRBD2 (6 bases). This CDR3 contains 14 residues. The germline gives CDR1 LNHDA, CDR2 SQIVND (reference sequence). Trimming shortened V by 4 bases and J by 0 bases, and 8 bases separated the two germline ends. The CDR3, as DNA: TGTGCCAGTAGTAAGAGCGGGAGCACAGATACGCAGTATTTT. It is translated as CASSKSGSTDTQYF.

For this clone: The sample has other DNA sequences that encode this CDR3 too. The V and J genes are TRBV5-1 and TRBJ1-1; maybe TRBD1 (6 bases). Trimming removed 2 bases from V and 8 bases from J, with 16 bases in between. The CDR3 covers 14 residues. From germline, CDR1 is SGHRS and CDR2 YFSETQ. The CDR3 sequence is CASSFRMGGPEAFF. Written as DNA, the CDR3 is TGCGCCAGCAGCTTTAGGATGGGGGGGCCGGAAGCTTTCTTT.

This clone was detected only once. The chain combines TRBV6-6 with TRBJ1-1; the D gene is possibly TRBD1 (5 bases). V shed 5 bases and J shed 4 bases, with 8 bases lying between them. The germline CDR1 and CDR2 sequences are MNHNY and SVGAGI (reference sequence). The CDR3 length is 12 residues. The CDR3: CASSGAPTEAFF. The CDR3 nucleotides are TGTGCCAGCAGTGGGGCCCCCACTGAAGCTTTCTTT.

This clone was detected only once. The CDR3 DNA reads as TGTGCCAGCAGCTTCGGTTGGCGGGGGGCTCACACCGGGGAGCTGTTTTTT. This codes for CASSFGWRGAHTGELFF. V gene TRBV7-9 combines with J gene TRBJ2-2; 8 bases match TRBD2. V shed 3 bases, J shed 3 bases, and the junction held 9 bases outside the gene matches. This CDR3 has 17 amino acids. Germline assignment: CDR1 SEHNR and CDR2 FQNEAQ (reference sequence).

The rearrangement uses TRBV19 and TRBJ1-2; possibly TRBD1 for D (6 bases). This CDR3 contains 15 residues. Between the trimmed V and J ends, which lost 6 bases and 5 bases, there was a span of 19 bases. Germline-derived CDR1 and CDR2 are LNHDA and SQIVND (reference sequence). In DNA form, the CDR3 reads TGTGCCAGTAGAAGGTGGACAGAGTCTGAGTATGGCTACACCTTC. Its protein product is CASRRWTESEYGYTF.

This clone was found a few times. This chain uses TRBV19 with TRBJ2-1; TRBD1 aligns across 9 bases. Germline loops: CDR1 LNHDA, CDR2 SQIVND (reference sequence). J gave up 3 bases and V 2 bases, and 2 bases lay outside the gene matches. The CDR3 totals 15 residues. DNA for the CDR3: TGTGCCAGTAGTATACAGGGACAGGGCTACAATGAGCAGTTCTTC. This gives the protein CASSIQGQGYNEQFF.

V gene TRBV5-6 combines with J gene TRBJ2-7; 10 nucleotides line up with TRBD1. Germline trimming cut 4 bases from V and 0 bases from J; bases unmatched to any gene: 4. Germline V gene sequence: CDR1 SGHDT, CDR2 YYEEEE. CDR3 length equals 15 residues. CDR3 amino acids: CASSQTGGASYEQYV. CDR3 nucleotide sequence: TGTGCCAGCAGCCAGACAGGGGGCGCCTCCTACGAGCAGTACGTC.

J is TRBJ2-5 and V is TRBV5-1; D may match TRBD1 or TRBD2 (6 bases each). This CDR3 is built from 14 residues. Per germline, CDR1 SGHRS and CDR2 YFSETQ. V was clipped by 2 bases and J by 5 bases, with 13 bases between them. The CDR3: CASSFGGRGETQYF. The CDR3 nucleotides read TGCGCCAGCAGCTTCGGGGGCCGCGGGGAGACCCAGTACTTC.

The chain carries TRBV5-6 and TRBJ1-1; D gene ambiguous. From germline, CDR1 is SGHDT and CDR2 YYEEEE. V was clipped by 0 bases and J by 1 base, with 7 bases between them. This CDR3 is built from 14 residues. CDR3 residues: CASSLGVGNTEAFF. The DNA of the CDR3 is TGTGCCAGCAGCTTGGGCGTCGGGAACACTGAAGCTTTCTTT. Full variable domain (missing parts from reference TRBV5-6 and TRBJ1-1): DAGVTQSPTHLIKTRGQQVTLRCSPKSGHDTVSWYQQALGQGPQFIFQYYEEEERQRGNFPDRFSGHQFPNYSSELNVNALLLGDSALYLCASSLGVGNTEAFFGQGTRLTVV.

CDR3 nucleotide sequence: TGTGCCAGCAGCTTTTGGGTGAACACCGGGGAGCTGTTTTTT. Translation: CASSFWVNTGELFF. The rearrangement uses TRBV7-6 and TRBJ2-2; D is ambiguous. The germline V gene has CDR1 SGHVS and CDR2 FNYEAQ. CDR3 size: 14 residues. Between the trimmed V and J ends, which lost 3 bases and 1 base, there was a span of 6 bases.

This clone occurred once. This chain joins TRBV5-1 and TRBJ1-3, with D perhaps matching TRBD1 (6 bases). The germline V and J ends were trimmed by 2 bases and 0 bases, with 12 bases remaining between them. CDR1 is SGHRS and CDR2 is YFSETQ in the germline V gene. This CDR3 has 16 amino acids. In nucleotides, the CDR3 is TGCGCCAGCAGCTTCGCCAGGGGTTACTCTGGAAACACCATATATTTT. Its protein is CASSFARGYSGNTIYF.